This T cell receptor beta chain appears in the sequencing data of a study of blood T cell repertoires in COVID-19. The germline V gene encodes CDR1 SGHAT and CDR2 FQNNGV. Germline trimming cut 4 bases from V and 0 bases from J; bases unmatched to any gene: 3. The CDR3 extends over 16 amino acids. Authors' analysis steps: Reference gene primer amplification gave nucleated cell count estimates. Here immunoSEQ multiplex PCR was the method, and the copy in TCRdb shows in-frame clones only, minus some. V and J calls and clone size come straight from that table; D and trimming were deduced from the DNA. Of around 130,000 clones detected, roughly 90% appear once; the ten largest clones hold roughly 18%.

This TCR came from a man between 50 and 59 years old with active or convalescent COVID-19. The sample comprised peripheral blood. The chain couples TRBV11-2 to TRBJ1-3, with 10 bases identical to TRBD1. As DNA, the CDR3 is TGTGCCAGCAGCTCCTGGACAGGGGGCTCTGGAAACACCATATATTTT. Translating gives CASSSWTGGSGNTIYF.